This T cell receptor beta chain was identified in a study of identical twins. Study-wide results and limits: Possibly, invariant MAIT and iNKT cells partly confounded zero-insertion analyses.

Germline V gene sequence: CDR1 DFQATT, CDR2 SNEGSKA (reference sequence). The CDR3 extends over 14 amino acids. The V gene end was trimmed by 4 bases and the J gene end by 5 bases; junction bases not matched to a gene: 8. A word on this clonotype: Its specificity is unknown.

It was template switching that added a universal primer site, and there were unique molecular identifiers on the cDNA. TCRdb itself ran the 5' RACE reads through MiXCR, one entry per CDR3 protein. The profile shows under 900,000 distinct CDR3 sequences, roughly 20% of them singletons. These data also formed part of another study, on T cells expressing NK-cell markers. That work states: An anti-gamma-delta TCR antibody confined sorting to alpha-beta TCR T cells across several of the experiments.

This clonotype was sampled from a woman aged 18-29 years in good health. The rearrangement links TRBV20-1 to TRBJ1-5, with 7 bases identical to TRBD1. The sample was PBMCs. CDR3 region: CSANRGQSDQPQHF. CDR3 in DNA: TGCAGTGCTAACCGGGGACAGAGCGATCAGCCCCAGCATTTT.